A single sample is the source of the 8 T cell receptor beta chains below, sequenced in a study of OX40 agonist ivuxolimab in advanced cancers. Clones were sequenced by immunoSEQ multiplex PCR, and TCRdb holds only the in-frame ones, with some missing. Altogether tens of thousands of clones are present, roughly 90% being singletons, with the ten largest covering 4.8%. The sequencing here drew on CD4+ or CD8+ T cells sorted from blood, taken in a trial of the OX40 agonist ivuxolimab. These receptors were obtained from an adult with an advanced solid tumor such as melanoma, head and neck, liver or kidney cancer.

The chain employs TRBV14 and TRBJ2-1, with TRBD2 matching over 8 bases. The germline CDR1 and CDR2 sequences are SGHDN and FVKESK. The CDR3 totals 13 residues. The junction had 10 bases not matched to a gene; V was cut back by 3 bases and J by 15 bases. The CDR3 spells CASSQNLAGNRFF. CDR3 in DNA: TGTGCCAGCAGCCAGAACTTAGCGGGAAATCGGTTCTTC.

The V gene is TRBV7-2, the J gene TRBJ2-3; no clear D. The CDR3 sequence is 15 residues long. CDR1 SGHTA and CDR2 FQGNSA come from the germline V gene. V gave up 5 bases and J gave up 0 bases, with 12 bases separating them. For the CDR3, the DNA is TGTGCCAGCAGCCCTCAGGTGATAAGCACAGATACGCAGTATTTT. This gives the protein CASSPQVISTDTQYF.

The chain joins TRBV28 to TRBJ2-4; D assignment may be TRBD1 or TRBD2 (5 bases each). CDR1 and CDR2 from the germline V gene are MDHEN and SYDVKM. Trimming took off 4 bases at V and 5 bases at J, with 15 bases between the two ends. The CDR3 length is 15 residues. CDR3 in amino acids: CASSSGAVNENIQYF. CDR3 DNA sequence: TGTGCCAGCAGTTCCGGGGCTGTAAACGAAAACATTCAGTACTTC.

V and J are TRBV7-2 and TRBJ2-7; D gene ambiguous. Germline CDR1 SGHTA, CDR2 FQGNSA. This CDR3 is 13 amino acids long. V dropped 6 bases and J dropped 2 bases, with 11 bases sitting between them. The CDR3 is CASRHQAPYEQYF. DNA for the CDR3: TGTGCCAGCAGACATCAAGCTCCCTACGAGCAGTACTTC.

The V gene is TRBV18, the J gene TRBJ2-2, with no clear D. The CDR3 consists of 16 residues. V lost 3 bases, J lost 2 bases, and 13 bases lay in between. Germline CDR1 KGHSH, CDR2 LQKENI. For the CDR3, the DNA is TGTGCCAGCTCACCCCGACCCCCATACAACACCGGGGAGCTGTTTTTT. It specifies CASSPRPPYNTGELFF.

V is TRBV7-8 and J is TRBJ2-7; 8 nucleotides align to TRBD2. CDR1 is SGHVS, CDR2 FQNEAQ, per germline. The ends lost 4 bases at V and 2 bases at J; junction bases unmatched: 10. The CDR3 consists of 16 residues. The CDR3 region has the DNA TGTGCCAGCAGCTCCGGGAGGGCCCCGGGAACCTACGAGCAGTACTTC. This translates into CASSSGRAPGTYEQYF.

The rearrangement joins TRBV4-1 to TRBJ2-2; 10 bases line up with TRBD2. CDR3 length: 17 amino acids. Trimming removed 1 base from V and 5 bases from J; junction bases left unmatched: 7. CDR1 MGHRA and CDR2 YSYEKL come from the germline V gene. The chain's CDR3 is CASSQVPGLARTGELFF. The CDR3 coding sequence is TGCGCCAGCAGCCAAGTACCGGGACTAGCGAGGACCGGGGAGCTGTTTTTT.

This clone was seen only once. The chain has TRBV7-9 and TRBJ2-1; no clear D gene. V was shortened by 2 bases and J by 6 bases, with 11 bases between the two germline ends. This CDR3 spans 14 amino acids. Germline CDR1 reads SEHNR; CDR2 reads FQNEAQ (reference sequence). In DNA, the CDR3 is TGTGCCAGCAGCTTAAGTCGGCACTTCAATGAGCAGTTCTTC. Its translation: CASSLSRHFNEQFF.